The next 11 T cell receptor beta chains were all read from a single sample in a study of cytomegalovirus exposure and HLA in healthy donors. Method: immunoSEQ multiplex PCR; TCRdb's copy keeps in-frame clones and lacks some. Of 200,000 or so clones listed, more than 75% were seen once; the top ten hold 6% to 9%. Material: PBMCs. The source of these receptors is a man aged 18 to 30 in good health and CMV-seropositive.

This clone was observed a single time. The rearrangement joins TRBV4-3 to TRBJ2-3, with 9 bases matching TRBD2. J was trimmed by 6 bases and V by 1 base; bases with no gene match: 11. This CDR3 is built from 17 residues. Germline CDR1 is LGHNA and CDR2 is YSLEER. CDR3 region: CASSQVLLAGDVDTQYF. In nucleotides, the CDR3 is TGCGCCAGCAGCCAAGTATTATTAGCGGGAGATGTGGATACGCAGTATTTT.

The chain joins TRBV29-1 to TRBJ2-7, with TRBD1 matching over 10 bases. V was clipped by 7 bases and J by 5 bases; unmatched bases: 2. This CDR3 spans 11 amino acids. Germline CDR1 reads SQVTM; CDR2 reads ANQGSEA. The CDR3 DNA is TGCAGCGCGGGGACAGGGGACGAGCAGTACTTC. This translates into CSAGTGDEQYF.

The chain employs TRBV7-2 and TRBJ2-2, with TRBD1 identical over 8 bases. V lost 1 base and J lost 7; bases outside the gene matches: 5. CDR3 length: 15 amino acids. Looked up from germline, CDR1 is SGHTA and CDR2 is FQGNSA. The CDR3 DNA reads as TGTGCCAGCAGCTTAGGGCGACAGGGGTTCGGGGAGCTGTTTTTT. As protein: CASSLGRQGFGELFF.

V is TRBV27 and J is TRBJ2-6; TRBD1 matches 7 bases. Per germline, CDR1 MNHEY and CDR2 SMNVEV (reference sequence). The V segment lost 11 bases and the J segment 3 bases; nucleotides outside the gene matches: 28. The CDR3 has 21 amino acids. The CDR3 is CACRRQLPGQFAKHGANVLTF. CDR3 DNA sequence: TGTGCCTGCCGCCGACAACTCCCGGGACAGTTTGCTAAGCATGGGGCCAACGTCCTGACTTTC. The variable domain in full, completed from reference TRBV27 and TRBJ2-6, reads EAQVTQNPRYLITVTGKKLTVTCSQNMNHEYMSWYRQDPGLGLRQIYYSMNVEVTDKGDVPEGYKVSRKEKRNFPLILESPSPNQTSLYFCACRRQLPGQFAKHGANVLTFGAGSRLTVL.

V and J are TRBV13 and TRBJ1-1, with a weak D call TRBD1 (6 bases). CDR1 and CDR2 from the germline V gene are PRHDT and FYEKMQ (reference sequence). Trimming removed 2 bases at V and 1 base at J, with 11 bases between. The CDR3 sequence is 15 residues long. DNA for the CDR3: TGTGCCAGCAGCTTATCGGACAGCAGGAACACTGAAGCTTTCTTT. Translated: CASSLSDSRNTEAFF.

A note on this clone: Compared with germline, one end of the junction differs, possibly owing to a read error. The chain joins TRBV7-2 to TRBJ2-2; 7 bases are shared with TRBD2. This CDR3 region has 13 residues. Germline values: CDR1 SGHTA, CDR2 FQGNSA. CDR3 in amino acids: CGSRWGGTGELFF. The CDR3 DNA sequence: TGTGGCAGCAGATGGGGGGGCACCGGGGAGCTGTTTTTT.

The CDR3 here is CASSSDIGFAFSNTIYF. CDR3 bases: TGTGCCAGCAGTTCCGACATTGGTTTCGCCTTTAGTAACACCATATATTTT. The rearrangement links TRBV28 to TRBJ1-3; D not certain. Deletions cut 4 bases from V and 7 bases from J, with 23 bases between. The CDR3 contains 17 residues. Germline V gene data show CDR1 as MDHEN and CDR2 as SYDVKM.

V usage is TRBV7-2 and J usage is TRBJ2-1, with D possibly TRBD2 on 6 matching bases. Germline-derived CDR1 and CDR2 are SGHTA and FQGNSA. This CDR3 has 15 amino acids. Trimming left V 0 bases short and J 4 bases short, with 10 bases between. The CDR3 DNA follows: TGTGCCAGCAGCTTAGCGCCCGGGGGTTACAATGAGCAGTTCTTC. It specifies CASSLAPGGYNEQFF.

The chain uses TRBV9 and TRBJ2-1, with 8 bases fitting TRBD1. Trimming took 0 bases from V and 7 from J; bases not matched to a gene: 9. The CDR3 is 16 amino acids. Germline V lookup: CDR1 SGDLS, CDR2 YYNGEE. Written as DNA, the CDR3 is TGTGCCAGCAGCGTAGCAACAGGACAGGGAATGAATGAGCAGTTCTTC. It codes for CASSVATGQGMNEQFF.

This rearrangement joins TRBV30 to TRBJ1-3; perhaps TRBD1 as D (5 bases). Deletions cut 3 bases from V and 0 bases from J, with 12 bases between. There are 15 residues in the CDR3. Germline V lookup: CDR1 GTSNPN, CDR2 SVGIG (reference sequence). The CDR3 sequence: CAWRWSGISGNTIYF. The CDR3 nucleotides read TGTGCCTGGAGATGGTCAGGGATCTCTGGAAACACCATATATTTT.

The CDR3 sequence is CATAAGHSYEQYF. In DNA form, the CDR3 reads TGTGCCACTGCGGCAGGGCACTCCTACGAGCAGTACTTC. This chain uses TRBV15 with TRBJ2-7; D may be TRBD1 (5 bases). Germline V gene sequence: CDR1 LNHNV, CDR2 YYDKDF (reference sequence). V dropped 9 bases and J dropped 0 bases, with 12 bases sitting between them. CDR3 size: 13 residues.